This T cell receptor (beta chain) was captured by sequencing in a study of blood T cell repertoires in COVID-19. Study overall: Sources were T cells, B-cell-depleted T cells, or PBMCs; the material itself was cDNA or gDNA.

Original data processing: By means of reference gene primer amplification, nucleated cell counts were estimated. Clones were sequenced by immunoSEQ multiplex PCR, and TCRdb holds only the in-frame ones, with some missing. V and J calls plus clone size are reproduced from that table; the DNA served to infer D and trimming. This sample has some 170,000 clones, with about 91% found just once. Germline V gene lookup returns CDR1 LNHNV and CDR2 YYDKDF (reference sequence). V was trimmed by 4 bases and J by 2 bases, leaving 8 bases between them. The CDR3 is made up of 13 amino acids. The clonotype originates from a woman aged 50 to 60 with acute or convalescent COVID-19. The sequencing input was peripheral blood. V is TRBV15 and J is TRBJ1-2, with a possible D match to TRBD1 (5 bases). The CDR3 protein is CATSNGGNYGYTF. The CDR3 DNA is TGTGCCACCAGCAATGGGGGGAACTATGGCTACACCTTC.